The subject of this entry is one T cell receptor (beta chain). Its antigen is still unknown. These data are taken from a study of cytomegalovirus exposure and HLA in healthy donors. General study findings and limits: In a later analysis, V- and J-gene trimming of beta chains associated with a DCLRE1C missense variant, replicated independently.

PCR was performed using 60 Vbeta and 13 Jbeta primers. Profiling relied on immunoSEQ multiplex PCR, and the TCRdb table lists in-frame clones only, not all of them. The sample lists roughly 60,000 clones, about 80% occurring once. This CDR3 is built from 13 residues. Per the germline V gene, CDR1 is SGHRS and CDR2 is YFSETQ. The V gene lost 0 bases and the J gene lost 2 bases, with 5 bases spanning the gap. The chain uses TRBV5-1 and TRBJ1-2, with D uncertain. The sequenced sample was PBMCs. This TCR came from a man between 25 and 39 years old in good health and CMV-seronegative. The CDR3 DNA is TGCGCCAGCAGCTTGGCTCCCAACTATGGCTACACCTTC. Amino acids: CASSLAPNYGYTF.